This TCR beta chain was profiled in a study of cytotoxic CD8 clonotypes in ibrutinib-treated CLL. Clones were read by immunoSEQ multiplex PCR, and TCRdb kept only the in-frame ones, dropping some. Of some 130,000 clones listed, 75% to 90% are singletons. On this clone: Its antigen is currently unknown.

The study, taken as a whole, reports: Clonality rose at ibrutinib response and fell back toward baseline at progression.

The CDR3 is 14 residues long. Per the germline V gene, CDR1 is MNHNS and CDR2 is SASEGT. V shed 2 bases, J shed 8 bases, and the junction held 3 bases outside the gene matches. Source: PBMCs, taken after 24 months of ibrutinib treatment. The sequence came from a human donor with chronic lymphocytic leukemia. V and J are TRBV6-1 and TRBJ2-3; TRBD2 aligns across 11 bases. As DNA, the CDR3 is TGTGCCAGCAGTGAACTAGCGGGGGGACCTACGCAGTATTTT. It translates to CASSELAGGPTQYF.